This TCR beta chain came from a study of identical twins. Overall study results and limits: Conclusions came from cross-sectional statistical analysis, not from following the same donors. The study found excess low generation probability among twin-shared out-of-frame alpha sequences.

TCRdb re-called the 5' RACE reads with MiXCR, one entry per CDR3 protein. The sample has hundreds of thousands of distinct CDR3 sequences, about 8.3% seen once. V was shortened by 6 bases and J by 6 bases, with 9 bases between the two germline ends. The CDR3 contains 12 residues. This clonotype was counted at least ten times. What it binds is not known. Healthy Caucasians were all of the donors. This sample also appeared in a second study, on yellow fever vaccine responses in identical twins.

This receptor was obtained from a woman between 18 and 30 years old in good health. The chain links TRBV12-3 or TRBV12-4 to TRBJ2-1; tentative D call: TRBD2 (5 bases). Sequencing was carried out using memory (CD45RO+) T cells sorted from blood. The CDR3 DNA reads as TGTGCCAGCAGGCCTAGCAGCAATGAGCAGTTCTTC. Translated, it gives CASRPSSNEQFF.